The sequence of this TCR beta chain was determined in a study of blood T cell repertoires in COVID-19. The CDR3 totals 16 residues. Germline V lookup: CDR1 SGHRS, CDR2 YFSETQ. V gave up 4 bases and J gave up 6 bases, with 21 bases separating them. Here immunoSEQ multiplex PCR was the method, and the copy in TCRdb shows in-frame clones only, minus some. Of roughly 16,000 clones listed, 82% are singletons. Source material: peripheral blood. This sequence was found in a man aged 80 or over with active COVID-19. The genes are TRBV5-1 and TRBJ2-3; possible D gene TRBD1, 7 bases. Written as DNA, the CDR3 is TGCGCCAGCAGCCTGGGGGGACAGACAGGGCGGGATACGCAGTATTTT. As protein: CASSLGGQTGRDTQYF.